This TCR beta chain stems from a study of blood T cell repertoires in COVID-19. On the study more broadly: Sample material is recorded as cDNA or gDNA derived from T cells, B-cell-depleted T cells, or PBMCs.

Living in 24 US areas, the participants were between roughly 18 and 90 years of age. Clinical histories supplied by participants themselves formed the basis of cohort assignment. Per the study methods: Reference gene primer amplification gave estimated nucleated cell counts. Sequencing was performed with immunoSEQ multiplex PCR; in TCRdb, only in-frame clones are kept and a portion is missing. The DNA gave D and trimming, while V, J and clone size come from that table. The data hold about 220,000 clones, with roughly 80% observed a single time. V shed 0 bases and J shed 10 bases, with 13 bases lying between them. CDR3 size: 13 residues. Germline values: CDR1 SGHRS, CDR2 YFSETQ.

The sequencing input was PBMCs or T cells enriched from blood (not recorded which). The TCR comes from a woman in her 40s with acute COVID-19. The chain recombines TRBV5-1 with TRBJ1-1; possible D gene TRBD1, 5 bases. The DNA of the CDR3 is TGCGCCAGCAGCTTGGCCCAGGGCCTGGGAGCTTTCTTT. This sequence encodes CASSLAQGLGAFF.